This T cell receptor beta chain derives from a study of shared clonotypes between healthy human individuals. Profiled with immunoSEQ multiplex PCR; TCRdb holds only in-frame clones, not every one. The sample records about 460,000 clones, more than 70% being singletons. Adult donors, all healthy and HIV-negative, had no recent acute infections or vaccinations. CDR3 size: 15 residues. Germline CDR1 and CDR2: ENHRY and SYGVKD. The junction had 8 bases not matched to a gene; V was cut back by 5 bases and J by 7 bases. This sequence originates from a woman aged 40 to 50 in good health. Some clones in this sample may be carry-over from other donors' samples. The chain employs TRBV10-3 and TRBJ2-1; TRBD2 aligns across 10 bases. Sequencing input: PBMCs. Written as DNA, the CDR3 is TGTGCCATCAGTCCCTTGGGACTAGCGACGAATGAGCAGTTCTTC. This sequence encodes CAISPLGLATNEQFF.